The T cell receptor (beta chain) under discussion was sequenced for a study of OX40 agonist ivuxolimab in advanced cancers. The overall study: The study gave patients intravenous ivuxolimab at 0.01 to 10 mg/kg every 2 weeks. Study observations and caveats: Researchers report that CD8+ T cells had, on average, more expanded clones than CD4+. Among the lowest peripheral clonal expansion occurred in 0.1-3.0 mg/kg partial responders.

TCRdb's copy holds only in-frame clones and misses some; the assay was immunoSEQ multiplex PCR. The table lists 95,000 to 100,000 clones, around 83% of them singletons. Worth noting for this clone: What it recognizes is unknown.

This CDR3 has 15 residues. The germline V gene has CDR1 KGHSH and CDR2 LQKENI. With V trimmed by 2 bases and J by 1 base, 1 base remained unmatched. The rearrangement joins TRBV18 to TRBJ1-5; 8 bases align to TRBD1. This clonotype was obtained from an adult with an advanced solid tumor such as melanoma, head and neck, liver or kidney cancer. Sequencing used CD4+ or CD8+ T cells sorted from blood, obtained in a trial of the OX40 agonist ivuxolimab. CDR3 region: CASSPWTGSNQPQHF. CDR3 in DNA: TGTGCCAGCTCACCATGGACAGGGAGCAATCAGCCCCAGCATTTT.